The 7 T cell receptor beta chains given below trace back to one sample, sequenced in a study of T cell changes during pregnancy in multiple sclerosis. Here immunoSEQ multiplex PCR was the method, and the copy in TCRdb shows in-frame clones only, minus some. The sample yields under 55,000 clones, around 94% seen once. The sequencing here drew on CD4+ T cells from peripheral blood mononuclear cells, taken in the third trimester of pregnancy. All receptors derive from a female donor with multiple sclerosis, enrolled in a pregnancy study.

This rearrangement joins TRBV4-3 to TRBJ2-7, with 7 bases fitting TRBD1. This CDR3 region has 16 residues. Per germline, CDR1 LGHNA and CDR2 YSLEER. V dropped 4 bases and J dropped 3; count of bases not matched to a gene: 12. The CDR3 is CASSRLLTGMYYEQYF. Written as DNA, the CDR3 is TGCGCCAGCAGCCGCCTTTTGACAGGGATGTACTACGAGCAGTACTTC.

The chain combines TRBV5-4 with TRBJ2-3; 8 nucleotides align to TRBD2. CDR3 length equals 15 residues. The germline CDR1 and CDR2 sequences are SGHNT and YYREEE (reference sequence). The V segment lost 4 bases and the J segment 4 bases; nucleotides outside the gene matches: 8. The CDR3 DNA sequence: TGTGCCAGCAGCGACGGGGGGGCCAGCGCAGATACGCAGTATTTT. Protein sequence: CASSDGGASADTQYF.

CDR3 coding DNA: TGCGCCAGCAGCGGTACAGAGAACACTGAAGCTTTCTTT. It yields the protein CASSGTENTEAFF. V and J are TRBV5-1 and TRBJ1-1; no reliable D call. In germline, CDR1 is SGHRS, CDR2 YFSETQ. The CDR3 length is 13 residues. The ends were cut back, 4 bases at V and 1 base at J, with 8 bases in the middle.

This chain links TRBV7-2 with TRBJ2-7, with D perhaps TRBD2 (6 bases). With 1 base removed from V and 6 bases from J, the gap between germline ends came to 10 bases. CDR3 length: 13 amino acids. In germline, CDR1 is SGHTA, CDR2 FQGNSA. The CDR3 DNA is TGTGCCAGCAGCTTAGATTGGAGGGTCGAGCAGTACTTC. This gives the protein CASSLDWRVEQYF.

V usage is TRBV5-1 and J usage is TRBJ1-6; D call uncertain. The germline V and J ends were trimmed by 6 bases and 8 bases, with 15 bases remaining between them. CDR3 length equals 14 residues. Per the germline V gene, CDR1 is SGHRS and CDR2 is YFSETQ. CDR3 region: CASTPGSLDSPLHF. DNA for the CDR3: TGCGCCAGCACCCCGGGGTCCCTTGATTCACCCCTCCACTTT. Drawing the rest from reference TRBV5-1 and TRBJ1-6, the complete variable domain is KAGVTQTPRYLIKTRGQQVTLSCSPISGHRSVSWYQQTPGQGLQFLFEYFSETQRNKGNFPGRFSGRQFSNSRSEMNVSTLELGDSALYLCASTPGSLDSPLHFGNGTRLTVT.

V is TRBV7-2 and J is TRBJ2-1, with TRBD2 matching 13 bases. This CDR3 has 16 residues. V was clipped by 2 bases and J by 7 bases; unmatched bases: 5. Germline-derived CDR1 and CDR2 are SGHTA and FQGNSA. The CDR3 is CASSLTSGGAGNEQFF. CDR3 nucleotide sequence: TGTGCCAGCAGCTTAACTAGCGGGGGGGCGGGTAATGAGCAGTTCTTC.

This clone came up a few times. The chain is built from TRBV7-4 and TRBJ2-1; 8 positions match TRBD2. Per germline, CDR1 SGHVT and CDR2 SQSDAQ. Unmatched junction bases numbered 10, after V lost 1 base and J lost 8 bases. The CDR3 sequence is 16 residues long. CDR3 bases: TGTGCCAGCAGCTTAGGAAGCGGGGGCGACGTGGATGAGCAGTTCTTC. Residues: CASSLGSGGDVDEQFF.